This passage covers 23 T cell receptor beta chains from one sample sequenced in a study of CD8+CD57+ T cells in acquired aplastic anemia. TCR beta VDJ and CDR3 were profiled, and genomic DNA was the template. In TCRdb, the reads were re-called with MiXCR into one record per CDR3 protein. The sample lists 160,000 or so distinct CDR3 sequences; more than 45% were seen once. The patients chosen for sequencing had shown expansion of CD8+CD57+ cells (detected by flow cytometry). The specimen sequenced was sorted CD4+, CD8+, or CD8+CD57+ T cells (not recorded which) from PBMCs. The source is a human donor with aplastic anemia.

In its sample, this clonotype was seen many times. V gene TRBV19 combines with J gene TRBJ1-1, with 7 bases that match TRBD1. Trimming took 6 bases from V and 10 from J; bases not matched to a gene: 20. The CDR3 is made up of 16 amino acids. Germline assignment: CDR1 LNHDA and CDR2 SQIVND (reference sequence). DNA for the CDR3: TGTGCCAGTAGCTCCTACGAATCTCGACAGGGTGTTGGAGCTTTCTTT. Its protein product is CASSSYESRQGVGAFF.

This clonotype was seen just once. The rearrangement links TRBV16 to TRBJ2-7; 10 positions match TRBD1. Germline CDR1 is KGHSY and CDR2 is FQNENV. The CDR3 covers 15 residues. Trimming at V came to 0 bases and at J to 4 bases, leaving 3 bases not matched to a gene. The CDR3 DNA reads TGTGCCAGCAGCCAATCCGGGACAGGGGTTTACGAGCAGTACTTC. It translates to CASSQSGTGVYEQYF.

Comments on this clonotype: A read error is possible here, since a much larger clone lies one base away. It is likely a read error, because the conserved phenylalanine at the end of the CDR3 is missing. This chain uses TRBV6-4 with TRBJ2-1, with 9 bases fitting TRBD1. The CDR3 contains 13 residues. Germline trimming cut 3 bases from V and 10 bases from J; bases unmatched to any gene: 4. The germline CDR1 and CDR2 sequences are MRHNA and SNTAGT. CDR3 DNA: TGTGCCAGCAGTGAACAGGGGGCAGGGGAGCAGTTCCTT. It yields the protein CASSEQGAGEQFL.

Only a few counts were recorded for this clonotype. V and J are TRBV29-1 and TRBJ2-2; the D is unclear. Trimming removed 7 bases at V and 0 bases at J, with 12 bases between. Germline loops: CDR1 SQVTM, CDR2 ANQGSEA. CDR3 size: 14 residues. CDR3 nucleotides: TGCAGCGCCCCCCTTCCTTCGAACACCGGGGAGCTGTTTTTT. Its translation is CSAPLPSNTGELFF.

Ten or more counts support this clonotype. CDR3 in amino acids: CASSLSRDGQETQYF. The DNA for the CDR3 is TGTGCCAGCAGTTTGTCCAGGGACGGCCAAGAGACCCAGTACTTC. This chain connects TRBV27 to TRBJ2-5; the D gene could be TRBD1 or TRBD2 (5 bases each). There are 15 residues in the CDR3. V was pared by 3 bases and J by 1 base, with 12 bases between. Germline V lookup: CDR1 MNHEY, CDR2 SMNVEV (reference sequence).

The V gene is TRBV7-4, the J gene TRBJ2-7; D might be TRBD2 (7 bases). With 5 bases removed from V and 2 bases from J, the gap between germline ends came to 22 bases. Germline V gene sequence: CDR1 SGHVT, CDR2 SQSDAQ. This CDR3 is built from 17 residues. CDR3 DNA sequence: TGTGCCAGCAGCCCTTTGAGTCGGGGGGCTTTCACCTACGAGCAGTACTTC. Protein product: CASSPLSRGAFTYEQYF.

The chain uses TRBV9 and TRBJ2-1; TRBD2 agrees at 7 bases. The CDR3 spans 14 residues. The germline V gene has CDR1 SGDLS and CDR2 YYNGEE. J gave up 7 bases and V 0 bases, and 4 bases lay outside the gene matches. The CDR3 loop reads CASSVDTGGNEQFF. CDR3 nucleotides: TGTGCCAGCAGCGTAGACACGGGAGGTAATGAGCAGTTCTTC.

The chain links TRBV6-1 to TRBJ1-3, with D perhaps TRBD1 (5 bases). CDR1 is MNHNS, CDR2 SASEGT, per germline. V lost 5 bases and J 8 bases, leaving 13 bases between the germline ends. The CDR3 sequence is 13 residues long. CDR3 nucleotide sequence: TGTGCCAGCAGTCCCGGGACCAGCGACACCATATATTTT. This gives the protein CASSPGTSDTIYF.

This clonotype was counted at least ten times. At one end the junction does not follow the germline gene, possibly because of a read error. The CDR3 coding sequence is TGTGCCAGCAGTGGGGTAGGGCTCTCCATTTTCTTC. Translation gives CASSGVGLSIFF. This chain joins TRBV12-3 or TRBV12-4 and TRBJ2-7, with D uncertain. This CDR3 spans 12 amino acids.

This clonotype was recorded many times. The chain has TRBV12-5 and TRBJ1-2; the D gene is possibly TRBD1 (5 bases). Germline CDR1 is LGHNT and CDR2 is FRNRAP. There are 14 residues in the CDR3. The V end was cut by 3 bases, the J end by 3 bases, with 11 bases between. The CDR3 sequence is CASGFGRGDYGYTF. In DNA, the CDR3 is TGTGCTAGTGGTTTCGGACGGGGGGACTATGGCTACACCTTC.

The rearrangement uses TRBV7-8 and TRBJ1-2; unclear D gene. Trimming took 5 bases from V and 8 from J, leaving 12 bases between them. This CDR3 region has 12 residues. Germline V gene lookup returns CDR1 SGHVS and CDR2 FQNEAQ. The CDR3 sequence: CASSGFLGGYTF. In nucleotides, the CDR3 is TGTGCCAGCAGCGGTTTCCTTGGGGGCTACACCTTC. Based on the CDR3 plus reference TRBV7-8 and TRBJ1-2, the full variable domain is GAGVSQSPRYKVAKRGQDVALRCDPISGHVSLFWYQQALGQGPEFLTYFQNEAQLDKSGLPSDRFFAERPEGSVSTLKIQRTQQEDSAVYLCASSGFLGGYTFGSGTRLTVV.

This clonotype was counted once. V and J are TRBV5-4 and TRBJ2-3; 10 bases map to TRBD2. The germline gives CDR1 SGHNT, CDR2 YYREEE (reference sequence). J lost 0 bases, V lost 3 bases, and 10 bases had no gene match. The CDR3 is 18 amino acids. Written as DNA, the CDR3 is TGTGCCAGCAGCTCGCTAGCGGGAGCGAGGGGAAGCACAGATACGCAGTATTTT. Translation gives CASSSLAGARGSTDTQYF.

V gene TRBV29-1 combines with J gene TRBJ1-2, with unresolved D. Germline loops: CDR1 SQVTM, CDR2 ANQGSEA. The CDR3 is 12 residues long. Trimming cost V 2 bases and J 4 bases, with 8 bases left between them. The DNA of the CDR3 is TGCAGCGTTGAACAGGTGCTCTATGGCTACACCTTC. Translation gives CSVEQVLYGYTF.

CDR3 residues: CASSLGLDEKLFF. The CDR3 nucleotides are TGTGCCAGCAGCTTAGGGTTAGATGAAAAACTGTTTTTT. The J gene is TRBJ1-4, the V gene TRBV7-2, with D hard to call. From germline, CDR1 is SGHTA and CDR2 FQGNSA. Trimming removed 1 base from V and 6 bases from J, with 6 bases in between. The CDR3 has 13 residues.

This clonotype appeared once. The chain couples TRBV11-2 to TRBJ1-1; D is unclear. The V gene lost 0 bases and the J gene lost 1 base, with 9 bases spanning the gap. Per the germline V gene, CDR1 is SGHAT and CDR2 is FQNNGV. The CDR3 is 15 amino acids. DNA for the CDR3: TGTGCCAGCAGCTTAGAAAACCTCGGGAACACTGAAGCTTTCTTT. Amino acid sequence: CASSLENLGNTEAFF. Filled out from reference TRBV11-2 and TRBJ1-1, the complete variable domain reads EAGVAQSPRYKIIEKRQSVAFWCNPISGHATLYWYQQILGQGPKLLIQFQNNGVVDDSQLPKDRFSAERLKGVDSTLKIQPAKLEDSAVYLCASSLENLGNTEAFFGQGTRLTVV.

This clonotype came up many times. The chain joins TRBV11-2 to TRBJ2-7, with 10 bases matching TRBD2. CDR1 and CDR2 (germline): SGHAT, FQNNGV. The length of the CDR3 is 18 residues. With V trimmed by 2 bases and J by 9 bases, 19 bases remained unmatched. The CDR3 here is CASSLFRGLAETSGGQYF. CDR3 DNA: TGTGCCAGCAGCTTATTTCGAGGACTAGCGGAAACATCAGGGGGGCAGTACTTC.

This clonotype was observed at least ten times. This sequence joins TRBV2 and TRBJ1-4; D perhaps matches TRBD1 (6 bases). Germline values: CDR1 SNHLY, CDR2 FYNNEI. Trimming stripped 4 bases from V and 5 bases from J, with 11 bases between. The CDR3 extends over 14 amino acids. The CDR3 nucleotides read TGTGCCAGCAGTGGAGGGGGGTCCAATGAAAAACTGTTTTTT. It codes for CASSGGGSNEKLFF.

This clonotype was counted only a few times. Germline and junction disagree at one end, which may indicate a read error. The rearrangement uses TRBV2 and TRBJ2-5; no clear D. The germline CDR1 and CDR2 sequences are SNHLY and FYNNEI. The CDR3 runs 14 residues. The CDR3 loop reads CASSPDGYQETQYF. As DNA, the CDR3 is TGTGCCAGCTCCCCCGACGGATATCAAGAAACCCAGTACTTC. The full variable domain, its missing parts supplied by reference TRBV2 and TRBJ2-5, is EPEVTQTPSHQVTQMGQEVILRCVPISNHLYFYWYRQILGQKVEFLVSFYNNEISEKSEIFDDQFSVERPDGSNFTLKIRSTKLEDSAMYFCASSPDGYQETQYFGPGTRLLVL.

The table lists this clonotype with a count of one. The chain recombines TRBV19 with TRBJ2-5; tentatively, D is TRBD1 or TRBD2 (5 bases each). V lost 1 base, J lost 5 bases, and 14 bases lay in between. This CDR3 is 15 amino acids long. CDR1 is LNHDA, CDR2 SQIVND, per germline (reference sequence). The CDR3 bases are TGTGCCAGTAGTATAGGGGACGGTTCCAAGGAGACCCAGTACTTC. Translated: CASSIGDGSKETQYF.

The table lists this clonotype with many counts. The chain uses TRBV20-1 and TRBJ2-3, with 8 bases matching TRBD2. Unmatched junction bases numbered 2, after V lost 0 bases and J lost 3 bases. This CDR3 contains 14 residues. CDR1 is DFQATT and CDR2 is SNEGSKA in the germline V gene (reference sequence). The CDR3 is CSARDGGGTDTQYF. The CDR3 DNA is TGCAGTGCTAGAGACGGGGGGGGGACAGATACGCAGTATTTT.

Remarks on this clonotype: Germline and junction disagree at one end, which may indicate a read error. V and J are TRBV10-3 and TRBJ1-2; a possible D gene is TRBD1 (5 bases). The CDR3 length is 15 residues. Germline CDR1 is ENHRY and CDR2 is SYGVKD. Written as DNA, the CDR3 is TGTGCCAGCAGTCCTCCCGGGGGTAGAAACTATGGCTACACCTTC. The encoded protein is CASSPPGGRNYGYTF.

V is TRBV25-1 and J is TRBJ1-1; tentatively, D is TRBD1 (5 bases). V was clipped by 10 bases and J by 1 base, with 16 bases between them. CDR1 is MGHDK, CDR2 SYGVNS, per germline. The CDR3 extends over 14 amino acids. The CDR3 reads CATTAGTPNTEAFF. The CDR3 bases are TGTGCCACCACAGCCGGGACCCCGAACACTGAAGCTTTCTTT.

The chain joins TRBV10-3 to TRBJ1-1, with 7 positions matching TRBD1. CDR3 length equals 14 residues. The junction had 8 bases not matched to a gene; V was cut back by 5 bases and J by 5 bases. Looked up from germline, CDR1 is ENHRY and CDR2 is SYGVKD. CDR3 amino acids: CAISRQGVGTEAFF. In DNA form, the CDR3 reads TGTGCCATCAGTCGACAGGGAGTGGGTACTGAAGCTTTCTTT.